The clone carrying this TCR beta chain was counted between two and nine times. Its antigen is still unknown. The data were taken from a study of T cells after yellow fever vaccination. Study information: SMART-Seq v4 Ultra Low Input prepared the low-cell-number fractions.

From the 5' RACE reads, TCRdb called clonotypes with MiXCR, one entry per CDR3 protein. Found here are hundreds of thousands of distinct CDR3 sequences, 9% to 15% of them singletons; the top ten hold 15%. The CDR3 covers 17 residues. V was pared by 0 bases and J by 1 base, with 5 bases of the junction left unmatched. Germline assignment: CDR1 GTSNPN and CDR2 SVGIG (reference sequence). Study results and caveats: At 95% to 98% for CD4 and over 80% for CD8, most primary-vaccination clones showed up again after the booster.

The input for sequencing was PBMCs, taken on the day of the yellow fever booster vaccination. This clonotype was obtained from a man younger than 45 who received the YFV17D yellow fever vaccine. This chain connects TRBV30 to TRBJ2-1, with 11 positions matching TRBD2. The CDR3 loop reads CAWSVRTSGYSYNEQFF. The CDR3, as DNA: TGTGCCTGGAGTGTAAGGACTAGCGGGTATTCCTACAATGAGCAGTTCTTC.